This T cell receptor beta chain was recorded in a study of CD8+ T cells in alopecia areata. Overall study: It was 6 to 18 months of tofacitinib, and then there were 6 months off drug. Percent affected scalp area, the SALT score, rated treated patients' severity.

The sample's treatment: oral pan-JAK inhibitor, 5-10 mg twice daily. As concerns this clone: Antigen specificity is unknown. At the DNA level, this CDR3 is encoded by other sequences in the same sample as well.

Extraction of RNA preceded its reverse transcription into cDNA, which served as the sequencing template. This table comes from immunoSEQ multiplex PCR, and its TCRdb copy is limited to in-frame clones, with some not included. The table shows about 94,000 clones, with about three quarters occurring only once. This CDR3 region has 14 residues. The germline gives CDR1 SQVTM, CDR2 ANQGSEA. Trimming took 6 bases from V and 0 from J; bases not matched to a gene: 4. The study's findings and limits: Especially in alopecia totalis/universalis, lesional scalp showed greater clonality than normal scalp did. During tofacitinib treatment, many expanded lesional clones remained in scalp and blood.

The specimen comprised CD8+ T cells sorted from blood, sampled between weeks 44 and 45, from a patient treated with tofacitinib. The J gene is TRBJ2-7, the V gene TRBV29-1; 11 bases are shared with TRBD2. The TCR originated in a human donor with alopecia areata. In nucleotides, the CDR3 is TGCAGCGTGGTAGGACTAGCGGGCTCCTACGAGCAGTACTTC. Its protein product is CSVVGLAGSYEQYF.